These 7 T cell receptor beta chains share one sample of origin, sequenced in a study of blood T cell repertoires in COVID-19. Only in-frame clones appear in the TCRdb table, and some are missing; sequencing was by immunoSEQ multiplex PCR. Here the sample spans 65,000 or so clones, approximately 86% being singletons. The material sequenced was peripheral blood. These TCRs come from a human donor with acute or convalescent COVID-19. The donor label of this sample is uncertain.

This rearrangement joins TRBV12-5 to TRBJ1-1; 11 bases fit TRBD1. V gave up 4 bases and J gave up 7 bases; unmatched junction bases: 11. CDR3 size: 16 residues. Per germline, CDR1 LGHNT and CDR2 FRNRAP. The CDR3 spells CASGYNPGQGVSEAFF. DNA of the CDR3: TGTGCTAGTGGTTATAATCCGGGACAGGGGGTGAGTGAAGCTTTCTTT. The variable domain in full, with the rest retrieved from reference TRBV12-5 and TRBJ1-1, is DARVTQTPRHKVTEMGQEVTMRCQPILGHNTVFWYRQTMMQGLELLAYFRNRAPLDDSGMPKDRFSAEMPDATLATLKIQPSEPRDSAVYFCASGYNPGQGVSEAFFGQGTRLTVV.

The rearrangement links TRBV9 to TRBJ2-1; 13 bases are a match to TRBD2. J lost 2 bases, V lost 6 bases, and 5 bases had no gene match. This CDR3 spans 16 amino acids. The germline CDR1 and CDR2 sequences are SGDLS and YYNGEE. CDR3 amino acids: CASIETSGGPYNEQFF. Written as DNA, the CDR3 is TGTGCCAGCATTGAGACTAGCGGGGGGCCCTACAATGAGCAGTTCTTC. Based on the CDR3 plus reference TRBV9 and TRBJ2-1, the full variable domain is DSGVTQTPKHLITATGQRVTLRCSPRSGDLSVYWYQQSLDQGLQFLIQYYNGEERAKGNILERFSAQQFPDLHSELNLSSLELGDSALYFCASIETSGGPYNEQFFGPGTRLTVL.

The genes are TRBV9 and TRBJ1-4, with D perhaps TRBD1 (5 bases). The germline CDR1 and CDR2 sequences are SGDLS and YYNGEE. V lost 5 bases and J 0 bases, leaving 8 bases between the germline ends. This CDR3 comprises 14 residues. The CDR3 reads CASSDSTTNEKLFF. The CDR3 DNA reads TGTGCCAGCAGTGACAGTACAACTAATGAAAAACTGTTTTTT.

This clone was found once. The V call is TRBV11-1, the J call TRBJ2-1, with 10 bases lining up with TRBD2. Germline V gives CDR1 SGHAT, CDR2 FQDESV (reference sequence). V lost 4 bases and J lost 2; bases outside the gene matches: 5. The CDR3 sequence is 16 residues long. CDR3 residues: CASSSISGRAYNEQFF. The DNA of the CDR3 is TGTGCCAGCAGCTCCATCAGCGGGAGGGCCTACAATGAGCAGTTCTTC.

The rearrangement uses TRBV19 and TRBJ2-1, with D possibly matching TRBD2 (6 bases). Germline loops: CDR1 LNHDA, CDR2 SQIVND (reference sequence). Trimming cost V 3 bases and J 4 bases, with 10 bases left between them. This CDR3 contains 14 residues. The chain's CDR3 is CASSILADYNEQFF. DNA for the CDR3: TGTGCCAGTAGTATCTTAGCGGATTACAATGAGCAGTTCTTC.

The chain has TRBV19 and TRBJ2-3; D call uncertain. V dropped 1 base and J dropped 2 bases, with 7 bases sitting between them. The germline V gene has CDR1 LNHDA and CDR2 SQIVND (reference sequence). The CDR3 covers 14 residues. CDR3 sequence (DNA): TGTGCCAGTAGTATAGGCGGAATCACAGATACGCAGTATTTT. Its protein is CASSIGGITDTQYF.

This chain uses TRBV7-9 with TRBJ2-7; D remains unclear. CDR1 is SEHNR and CDR2 is FQNEAQ in the germline V gene (reference sequence). Trimming removed 2 bases at V and 3 bases at J, with 14 bases between. The CDR3 runs to 15 residues. DNA of the CDR3: TGTGCCAGCAGCTTATCACAGAACCTCCGCTACGAGCAGTACTTC. It yields the protein CASSLSQNLRYEQYF. Full variable domain (remainder filled in from reference TRBV7-9 and TRBJ2-7): DTGVSQNPRHKITKRGQNVTFRCDPISEHNRLYWYRQTLGQGPEFLTYFQNEAQLEKSRLLSDRFSAERPKGSFSTLEIQRTEQGDSAMYLCASSLSQNLRYEQYFGPGTRLTVT.